These 2 T cell receptor beta chains originate from one sample sequenced in a study of Graves' ophthalmopathy and Graves' hyperthyroidism. Amplifying from RNA transcripts, the study obtained TCR beta CDR3 regions. A first-round RT-PCR used HTBI primers, followed by a second-round multiplex PCR. TCRdb redid the calling of the multiplex PCR reads with MiXCR, one entry per CDR3 protein. The sample includes under 350,000 distinct CDR3 sequences, roughly a sixth of them seen just once. Sequencing input: peripheral blood. These receptor sequences come from an adult man with Graves' ophthalmopathy.

J is TRBJ1-3 and V is TRBV6-1; D gene uncertain. Germline V CDR1 and CDR2: MNHNS, SASEGT. V lost 2 bases and J lost 2, with 10 bases in between. The CDR3 is made up of 15 amino acids. CDR3 loop: CASSESGGAGNTIYF. The DNA for the CDR3 is TGTGCCAGCAGTGAATCCGGAGGAGCTGGAAACACCATATATTTT.

The chain recombines TRBV30 with TRBJ2-7; 8 nucleotides align to TRBD1. J was trimmed by 6 bases and V by 4 bases; bases with no gene match: 14. The germline gives CDR1 GTSNPN, CDR2 SVGIG (reference sequence). The CDR3 is 15 amino acids. The CDR3 region has the DNA TGTGCCTGGAATTTACAACAGGGGGAGTTCCGCGAGCAGTACTTC. Translated: CAWNLQQGEFREQYF.